A selection of T cell receptor beta chains follows, all from one sample in a study of T cells in tumors after PD-1 blockade. The protocol was immunoSEQ multiplex PCR, while the TCRdb copy is restricted to in-frame clones and leaves out a portion. This repertoire shows tens of thousands of clones, 73% found once; its top ten account for around two fifths. This sample comprised PBMCs, obtained after anti-PD-1 treatment. These receptors were collected from a human donor with basal cell carcinoma. Both conserved end residues are part of each CDR3. The order of the fields is D gene, clone size, V gene, J gene, CDR3 DNA, CDR3 protein. D genes are given only for firm matches. For some rows the clone size is stated as once, few or many, or as a class when expanded; others skip it.

TRBD2,NA,TRBV4-3,TRBJ2-1,TGCGCCAGCAGCCATCACCGCGGGGGGGTCTACAATGAGCAGTTCTTC,CASSHHRGGVYNEQFF
TRBD2,NA,TRBV7-2,TRBJ2-7,TGTGCCAGCAGGTCTACGGGACTAGCGTACGAGCAGTACTTC,CASRSTGLAYEQYF
NA,NA,TRBV19,TRBJ1-4,TGTGCCAGTAGTGCGCGGGTTGGGGCGCATGAAAAACTGTTTTTT,CASSARVGAHEKLFF
NA,NA,TRBV5-1,TRBJ2-7,TGCGCCAGCAGCTTGGGAAGTTCCTCCTACGAGCAGTACTTC,CASSLGSSSYEQYF
NA,NA,TRBV5-8,TRBJ1-3,TGTGCCAGCAGCTTCGGGGACTCTGGAAACACCATATATTTT,CASSFGDSGNTIYF
NA,NA,TRBV5-1,TRBJ2-3,TGCGCCAGCAGCTTGTACACAGATACGCAGTATTTT,CASSLYTDTQYF
NA,once,TRBV29-1,TRBJ2-7,TGCAGCGTTGCTGGAGGGGCTACCTACGAGCAGTACTTC,CSVAGGATYEQYF
TRBD2,NA,TRBV5-1,TRBJ2-3,TGCGCCAGCAGCAGATCTAGCGGGGGTGAGAATACGCAGTATTTT,CASSRSSGGENTQYF
NA,few,TRBV19,TRBJ2-1,TGTGCCAGTAGCCCCGGAGGGGGCCCCTACAATGAGCAGTTCTTC,CASSPGGGPYNEQFF
NA,NA,TRBV15,TRBJ1-2,TGTGCCACCAGCAGAACGCTCAGGGACGGCTACACCTTC,CATSRTLRDGYTF
NA,few,TRBV2,TRBJ1-4,TGTGCCAGCAGTGAGGGATCCTTGGCCGATGAAAAACTGTTTTTT,CASSEGSLADEKLFF
TRBD2,NA,TRBV5-5,TRBJ2-3,TGTGCCAGCAGCTTGGATGGCGGGAGTAGGTCGCAGTATTTT,CASSLDGGSRSQYF
TRBD2,NA,TRBV4-3,TRBJ2-1,TGCGCCAGCACTCCAGTAGCGGGGAGATCGAGGAATGAGCAGTTCTTC,CASTPVAGRSRNEQFF
TRBD1,few,TRBV27,TRBJ2-7,TGTGCCAGCAGCAGGACAGGGAACGAGCAGTACTTC,CASSRTGNEQYF
NA,NA,TRBV6-7,TRBJ2-3,TGTGCCAGCACCCAAGTCCGTCGGGGGGCGACTGTGAGGATCACAGATACGCAGTATTTT,CASTQVRRGATVRITDTQYF
TRBD1,NA,TRBV2,TRBJ2-1,TGTGCCAGCACCTTGGACAGGAGCTCCTACAATGAGCAGTTCTTC,CASTLDRSSYNEQFF
NA,few,TRBV4-1,TRBJ2-7,TGCGCCAGCAGCCAAGCCCTGGGTCTTGACGAGCAGTACTTC,CASSQALGLDEQYF
TRBD1,NA,TRBV19,TRBJ2-1,TGTGCCAGTAGTCCCCGGGACAGCCATAACAATGAGCAGTTCTTC,CASSPRDSHNNEQFF
NA,NA,TRBV7-2,TRBJ2-5,TGTGCCAGCAGCGAAGGACGGGGGCGGGAGACCCAGTACTTC,CASSEGRGRETQYF
NA,NA,TRBV5-5,TRBJ1-1,TGTGCCAGCAGCTTGGTACCTGGAACTGAAGCTTTCTTT,CASSLVPGTEAFF
NA,NA,TRBV15,TRBJ1-2,TGTGCCACCAGCAGAGAATATGGCAGGACGGACTATGGCTACACCTTC,CATSREYGRTDYGYTF
NA,few,TRBV25-1,TRBJ1-4,TGTGCCAGCAGTGCCGGGACCTTGGCAGAAAAACTGTTTTTT,CASSAGTLAEKLFF
NA,NA,TRBV7-9,TRBJ1-4,TGTGCCAGCAGCTTAGTGGGCAGCGTGGGAGAAAAACTGTTTTTT,CASSLVGSVGEKLFF
NA,once,TRBV11-3,TRBJ1-1,TGTGCCAGCAGCTTAGGCCAGGGAAACACTGAAGCTTTCTTT,CASSLGQGNTEAFF
NA,few,TRBV2,TRBJ2-3,TGTGCCAGCAGCCCGGGACCTGGGTCAGATACGCAGTATTTT,CASSPGPGSDTQYF
NA,NA,TRBV4-2,TRBJ1-2,TGTGCCAGCAGCCAAGCGGACGGGGGGAACTATGGCTACACCTTC,CASSQADGGNYGYTF
TRBD1,NA,TRBV5-4,TRBJ2-2,TGTGCCAGCAGCTCGAACAGGGGTACCGGGGAGCTGTTTTTT,CASSSNRGTGELFF
TRBD2,NA,TRBV2,TRBJ2-7,TGTGCCAGCGGGGGACTAGCGCGTACCTACGAGCAGTACTTC,CASGGLARTYEQYF
NA,NA,TRBV6-6,TRBJ2-1,TGTGCCAGCAGCGCTAATGAGCAGTTCTTC,CASSANEQFF
NA,NA,TRBV2,TRBJ2-2,TGTGCCAGCAGTGTGAGAGGGGGAGAAGGCACCGGGGAGCTGTTTTTT,CASSVRGGEGTGELFF
NA,few,TRBV24-1,TRBJ1-4,TGTGCCACCAGTGGAAGTCCCCCGGATGAAAAACTGTTTTTT,CATSGSPPDEKLFF
TRBD1,NA,TRBV2,TRBJ2-1,TGTGCCAGCAGTGGTCACCGGGACAGGTCCTACAATGAGCAGTTCTTC,CASSGHRDRSYNEQFF
TRBD2,few,TRBV7-2,TRBJ2-3,TGTGCCAGCAGCTTAGGTAGCGGGAGGGCCCTCGGCACAGATACGCAGTATTTT,CASSLGSGRALGTDTQYF
NA,NA,TRBV6-1,TRBJ2-5,TGTGCCAGCAGTGATCCTGGCGCTCAGATGGGAGCGGAGACCCAGTACTTC,CASSDPGAQMGAETQYF
NA,NA,TRBV7-9,TRBJ2-3,TGTGCCAGCAGCCCGGACGGGGATACGCAGTATTTT,CASSPDGDTQYF
TRBD2,NA,TRBV11-3,TRBJ2-1,TGTGCCAGCACCGGACTAGCGGGGGGGGATGAGCAGTTCTTC,CASTGLAGGDEQFF
NA,few,TRBV19,TRBJ2-2,TGTGCCAGTACTTCCCAAGCGAACACCGGGGAGCTGTTTTTT,CASTSQANTGELFF
NA,NA,TRBV7-9,TRBJ2-7,TGTGCCAGCAGCTTAGACCGGCGCTACGAGCAGTACTTC,CASSLDRRYEQYF
NA,many,TRBV30,TRBJ1-2,TGTGCCTGGAGTAGGGCCCCCCGTACTAACTATGGCTACACCTTC,CAWSRAPRTNYGYTF
TRBD1,NA,TRBV4-1,TRBJ2-1,TGCGCCAGCAGCCAAGAGGGACAGGGGAACCTTTACAATGAGCAGTTCTTC,CASSQEGQGNLYNEQFF
TRBD1,few,TRBV5-6,TRBJ1-5,TGTGCCAGCAGCTTGGGGGACAGGGAGGCCCAGCCCCAGCATTTT,CASSLGDREAQPQHF
TRBD2,few,TRBV4-2,TRBJ2-7,TGTGCCAGCAGGGACCTAGCGGGTCTCTACGAGCAGTACTTC,CASRDLAGLYEQYF
NA,few,TRBV7-3,TRBJ2-3,TGTGCCAGCAGCTTAGGGCTGGCGGGAAGATCTAGCACAGATACGCAGTATTTT,CASSLGLAGRSSTDTQYF
NA,NA,TRBV7-2,TRBJ2-7,TGTGCCAGCAGCTTAGGGACGTCCTCCTACGAGCAGTACTTC,CASSLGTSSYEQYF
NA,NA,TRBV7-9,TRBJ2-1,TGTGCCAGCAGCCTTGACTGGGATGAGCAGTTCTTC,CASSLDWDEQFF
TRBD1,NA,TRBV29-1,TRBJ1-2,TGCAGCGTCCCGATCTCACGAGGGACAGACTATGGCTACACCTTC,CSVPISRGTDYGYTF
TRBD1,NA,TRBV5-1,TRBJ2-1,TGCGCCAGCAGCTTACCGGGACAGGGCAATGAGCAGTTCTTC,CASSLPGQGNEQFF
NA,NA,TRBV6-4,TRBJ1-1,TGTGCCAGCAGTGAAATCCCCAACACTGAAGCTTTCTTT,CASSEIPNTEAFF